Listed here is a single T cell receptor beta chain. This table comes from immunoSEQ multiplex PCR, and its TCRdb copy is limited to in-frame clones, with some not included. The data hold more than 5,500 clones, with 80% to 85% observed a single time. This record comes from a study of follicular helper T cells after annual influenza vaccination. Stated time point: 2015-2016 season, 7 days after influenza vaccination. Germline V gene data show CDR1 as SGHNT and CDR2 as YENEEA. This CDR3 is 13 amino acids long. The ends were cut back, 5 bases at V and 6 bases at J, with 13 bases in the middle. The chain is built from TRBV11-3 and TRBJ1-1; no clear D. The sequenced sample was CXCR5- memory CD4+ T cells sorted from blood, obtained 7 days after influenza vaccination. The source of this sequence is an adult who received the influenza vaccine. The CDR3 nucleotides read TGTGCCAGCAGCCCGACCGGAGGGTCTGAAGCTTTCTTT. Residues: CASSPTGGSEAFF.